Below, 12 T cell receptor beta chains from the same sample are listed, as sequenced in a study of Ad26.COV2.S vaccination and SARS-CoV-2 variants. Treatment reported: roughly 19 received Ad26.COV2.S at low or high dose, single or two shots; roughly 5 received placebo; per-sample allocation not given. Each sample was drawn 63 days after the first injection (of vaccine or placebo). The data were produced by immunoSEQ multiplex PCR, yet TCRdb's version contains in-frame clones alone and is incomplete. The data contain some 270,000 clones, roughly 87% of them singletons. Sequenced material: peripheral blood, taken in a trial of Ad26.COV2.S vaccine versus placebo. The source of these receptors is a person aged 18-60 years who received the Ad26.COV2.S COVID-19 vaccine or a placebo.

CDR3 amino acids: CASSPSHGASYEQYF. CDR3 sequence (DNA): TGCGCCAGCAGCCCAAGTCATGGGGCCTCCTACGAGCAGTACTTC. The V call is TRBV4-1, the J call TRBJ2-7; tentatively, D is TRBD1 (5 bases). Between the trimmed V and J ends, which lost 4 bases and 0 bases, there was a span of 13 bases. The CDR3 is made up of 15 amino acids. Germline V gives CDR1 MGHRA, CDR2 YSYEKL.

This rearrangement joins TRBV19 to TRBJ1-1, with a tentative D call TRBD1 (5 bases). The germline V gene has CDR1 LNHDA and CDR2 SQIVND (reference sequence). Deletions cut 4 bases from V and 3 bases from J, with 9 bases between. The CDR3 has 13 amino acids. CDR3 sequence: CASSRQGYTEAFF. The DNA for the CDR3 is TGTGCCAGTAGTAGGCAGGGTTACACTGAAGCTTTCTTT.

The chain employs TRBV30 and TRBJ1-6; D possibly corresponds to TRBD1 (5 bases). Trimming stripped 1 base from V and 2 bases from J, with 9 bases between. The germline V gene encodes CDR1 GTSNPN and CDR2 SVGIG (reference sequence). The CDR3 sequence is 15 residues long. CDR3 in amino acids: CAWSAQGTYNSPLHF. The DNA for the CDR3 is TGTGCCTGGAGTGCCCAGGGCACCTATAATTCACCCCTCCACTTT.

J is TRBJ1-5 and V is TRBV6-1, with 8 bases identical to TRBD1. Trimming at V came to 2 bases and at J to 0 bases, leaving 6 bases not matched to a gene. Germline V gene data show CDR1 as MNHNS and CDR2 as SASEGT. The CDR3 is 17 amino acids. This CDR3 is CASSESGTGYSNQPQHF. In DNA form, the CDR3 reads TGTGCCAGCAGTGAATCGGGGACAGGTTATAGCAATCAGCCCCAGCATTTT.

The J gene is TRBJ1-4, the V gene TRBV6-5; a weak D match, TRBD1 (5 bases). CDR1 is MNHEY, CDR2 SVGAGI, per germline. V lost 7 bases and J 8 bases, leaving 14 bases between the germline ends. The length of the CDR3 is 13 residues. The CDR3 DNA reads as TGTGCCAGCACTAGGGGAGGAGGGGAAAAACTGTTTTTT. Its translation is CASTRGGGEKLFF.

This chain joins TRBV15 and TRBJ2-3; D possibly corresponds to TRBD1 (6 bases). V was clipped by 0 bases and J by 2 bases, with 12 bases between them. The CDR3 consists of 16 residues. CDR1 LNHNV and CDR2 YYDKDF come from the germline V gene (reference sequence). The CDR3 coding sequence is TGTGCCACCAGCAGAGAAGGCAGGGGTTACACAGATACGCAGTATTTT. Protein sequence: CATSREGRGYTDTQYF.

The chain recombines TRBV6-5 with TRBJ1-5; 8 nucleotides agree with TRBD1. The CDR3 extends over 13 amino acids. Per the germline V gene, CDR1 is MNHEY and CDR2 is SVGAGI. V lost 6 bases, J lost 9 bases, and 7 bases stayed unmatched. For the CDR3, the DNA is TGTGCCAGCAGAAACTCAGGGGGCCGGCCCCAGCATTTT. Its translation: CASRNSGGRPQHF.

This chain joins TRBV4-2 and TRBJ2-1, with 7 bases lining up with TRBD2. The CDR3 runs 15 residues. V was pared by 4 bases and J by 8 bases, with 11 bases of the junction left unmatched. Germline assignment: CDR1 LGHNA and CDR2 YNFKEQ. The CDR3 coding sequence is TGTGCCAGCAGCCCCGAACTAGCGACAAATGATGAGCAGTTCTTC. Amino acids: CASSPELATNDEQFF.

CDR3 in amino acids: CASSLGFGEGETQYF. CDR3 in DNA: TGTGCCAGCAGCTTAGGCTTCGGAGAAGGAGAGACCCAGTACTTC. V is TRBV7-6 and J is TRBJ2-5; unclear D gene. Per the germline V gene, CDR1 is SGHVS and CDR2 is FNYEAQ. The CDR3 consists of 15 residues. V gave up 1 base and J gave up 4 bases, with 13 bases separating them.

The rearrangement joins TRBV21-1 to TRBJ1-1. TRBV21-1 constitutes a pseudogene. The CDR3 has 13 residues. The chain's CDR3 is CAYTPRENTEAFF. CDR3 DNA: TGTGCTTACACCCCCCGGGAGAACACTGAAGCTTTCTTT.

This clone was detected only once. This sequence joins TRBV25-1 and TRBJ2-1, with 9 positions matching TRBD2. The CDR3 sequence is 15 residues long. V dropped 1 base and J dropped 5; count of bases not matched to a gene: 3. Germline V lookup: CDR1 MGHDK, CDR2 SYGVNS. CDR3 DNA: TGTGCCAGCAGTGAATCGGCTAGCGGGGACAATGAGCAGTTCTTC. As protein: CASSESASGDNEQFF.

The chain combines TRBV6-6 with TRBJ2-3; D is possibly TRBD2 (6 bases). V was pared by 2 bases and J by 5 bases, with 14 bases between. CDR3 length: 15 amino acids. Germline V gene data show CDR1 as MNHNY and CDR2 as SVGAGI (reference sequence). This CDR3 reads CASSYPAGRLDTQYF. CDR3 sequence (DNA): TGTGCCAGCAGTTACCCGGCAGGGAGGTTAGATACGCAGTATTTT.